Listed below are T cell receptor beta chains from one sample, sequenced in a study of T cells after yellow fever vaccination. TCRdb passed the 5' RACE reads through MiXCR, listing each CDR3 protein once. The sample lists 170,000 or so distinct CDR3 sequences, approximately 6.2% occurring once. The sample was CD4+ T cells sorted from PBMCs, taken on the day of the first yellow fever vaccination. These TCRs come from a man aged 18 to 30 who received the YFV17D yellow fever vaccine. Both conserved end residues are part of each CDR3. Fields, in order: V gene, CDR3 length, clone size, D gene, J gene, CDR3 protein, CDR3 DNA. The D gene is left open where the match is weak. Clone size appears in some rows only: once, few, many, or a class for an expanded clone.

>TRBV2|15|many|NA|TRBJ2-7
CASSEETPWHTEQYF
TGTGCCAGCAGTGAAGAGACACCCTGGCATACCGAGCAGTACTTC
>TRBV12-3/TRBV12-4|16|many|NA|TRBJ1-6
CASSPQRGGLNSPLHF
TGTGCCAGCAGTCCCCAGAGGGGCGGCCTTAATTCACCCCTCCACTTT
>TRBV4-3|16|NA|NA|TRBJ1-6
CASSQDSGTRNSPLHF
TGCGCCAGCAGCCAAGACTCCGGGACACGGAATTCACCCCTCCACTTT
>TRBV20-1|13|many|TRBD1|TRBJ2-5
CSARGTGIETQYF
TGCAGTGCTAGAGGGACAGGAATAGAGACCCAGTACTTC
>TRBV5-1|14|NA|NA|TRBJ2-7
CASSLGGKSYEQYF
TGCGCCAGCAGCTTGGGTGGAAAATCCTACGAGCAGTACTTC
>TRBV6-1|14|few|NA|TRBJ1-2
CASSLSRAPYGYTF
TGTGCCAGCAGCTTGTCCCGGGCCCCCTATGGCTACACCTTC
>TRBV29-1|12|many|NA|TRBJ2-1
CSVEETRFGQFF
TGCAGCGTTGAAGAGACTCGATTTGGGCAGTTCTTC
>TRBV9|15|many|TRBD1|TRBJ1-1
CASSVEDRGHTEAFF
TGTGCCAGCAGCGTAGAGGACAGGGGGCACACTGAAGCTTTCTTT
>TRBV29-1|13|many|TRBD1|TRBJ2-5
CSVEGALGETQYF
TGCAGCGTCGAGGGGGCGTTGGGAGAGACCCAGTACTTC
>TRBV20-1|14|NA|NA|TRBJ1-1
CSARFGSMNTEAFF
TGCAGTGCTCGTTTCGGGAGCATGAACACTGAAGCTTTCTTT
>TRBV5-6|13|many|TRBD1|TRBJ2-1
CASSLDRGHEQFF
TGTGCCAGCAGCTTGGACAGGGGGCATGAGCAGTTCTTC
>TRBV27|14|few|NA|TRBJ1-6
CASSLSFVDSPLHF
TGTGCCAGCAGTTTGTCGTTTGTGGATTCACCCCTCCACTTT
>TRBV5-1|15|many|NA|TRBJ2-2
CASRLQTAITGELFF
TGCGCCAGCAGACTCCAAACGGCGATCACCGGGGAGCTGTTTTTT
>TRBV3-1|15|few|NA|TRBJ1-1
CASNYGARRGTEAFF
TGTGCCAGCAACTACGGGGCCAGGAGGGGCACTGAAGCTTTCTTT
>TRBV5-6|13|many|NA|TRBJ2-2
CASSIRVTGELFF
TGTGCCAGCAGCATCAGGGTCACCGGGGAGCTGTTTTTT
>TRBV20-1|13|many|NA|TRBJ1-5
CSAHEGPGGPQHF
TGCAGTGCCCATGAGGGGCCCGGAGGGCCCCAGCATTTT
>TRBV12-3/TRBV12-4|17|many|NA|TRBJ1-5
CASSSLGEGQGNQPQHF
TGTGCCAGCAGTTCCCTGGGAGAAGGGCAAGGCAATCAGCCCCAGCATTTT
>TRBV5-6|15|many|TRBD1|TRBJ1-5
CASSLRDRVGQPQHF
TGTGCCAGCAGCTTAAGGGACAGGGTGGGCCAGCCCCAGCATTTT
>TRBV5-1|13|NA|NA|TRBJ2-7
CASSFQGSDEQYF
TGCGCCAGCAGCTTCCAGGGCTCGGACGAGCAGTACTTC
>TRBV5-1|14|NA|NA|TRBJ2-1
CASTREDKSNEQFF
TGCGCCAGCACAAGGGAGGATAAAAGCAATGAGCAGTTCTTC
>TRBV25-1|16|few|NA|TRBJ1-1
CASSESRGWGDTEAFF
TGTGCCAGCAGTGAATCGAGGGGGTGGGGGGACACTGAAGCTTTCTTT
>TRBV3-1|17|few|NA|TRBJ1-5
CASSQDGNQADNQPQHF
TGTGCCAGCAGCCAAGATGGGAACCAAGCAGACAATCAGCCCCAGCATTTT
>TRBV9|15|many|TRBD1|TRBJ2-1
CASSMRTGSRAEQFF
TGTGCCAGCAGCATGAGGACAGGGAGTAGGGCTGAGCAGTTCTTC
>TRBV7-2|15|many|TRBD2|TRBJ2-3
CASSAQRGAPDTQYF
TGTGCCAGCAGCGCCCAGCGGGGGGCCCCAGATACGCAGTATTTT
>TRBV7-2|15|NA|NA|TRBJ1-3
CASSLDTGSGNTIYF
TGTGCCAGCAGCTTAGATACAGGCTCTGGAAACACCATATATTTT
>TRBV20-1|15|NA|NA|TRBJ1-6
CSALLRGGSNSPLHF
TGCAGTGCTCTCTTGAGAGGGGGGAGTAATTCACCCCTCCACTTT
>TRBV3-1|13|many|NA|TRBJ2-5
CASSQQGQETQYF
TGTGCCAGCAGCCAACAGGGGCAAGAGACCCAGTACTTC
>TRBV4-3|17|few|TRBD2|TRBJ2-3
CASSQVIAGSFGDTQYF
TGCGCCAGCAGCCAAGTGATAGCGGGGAGTTTTGGAGATACGCAGTATTTT
>TRBV4-1|15|NA|TRBD2|TRBJ2-3
CASRLRGESTDTQYF
TGCGCCAGCAGGCTTCGGGGGGAGTCCACAGATACGCAGTATTTT
>TRBV18|16|many|TRBD1|TRBJ2-5
CASSPTYGTGGETQYF
TGTGCCAGCTCACCAACGTATGGGACAGGGGGAGAGACCCAGTACTTC
>TRBV5-1|14|many|NA|TRBJ2-4
CASSPAGPGDIQYF
TGCGCCAGCAGCCCGGCAGGTCCGGGAGACATTCAGTACTTC
>TRBV5-1|15|few|NA|TRBJ1-4
CASSPGRLANEKLFF
TGCGCCAGCAGCCCCGGACGTCTAGCTAATGAAAAACTGTTTTTT
>TRBV19|13|many|NA|TRBJ1-1
CASSIDYSGTAFF
TGTGCCAGTAGTATAGATTATTCGGGGACCGCTTTCTTT
>TRBV29-1|14|NA|TRBD1|TRBJ1-5
CSAGTGANNQPQHF
TGCAGCGCTGGGACAGGAGCGAACAATCAGCCCCAGCATTTT
>TRBV7-3|14|many|TRBD1|TRBJ2-3
CASSTQTGHRSQYF
TGTGCCAGCAGCACCCAGACAGGGCACCGGAGTCAGTATTTT
>TRBV12-3/TRBV12-4|15|many|TRBD1|TRBJ2-2
CASSLRDSNTGELFF
TGTGCCAGCAGTCTCCGGGACAGTAACACCGGGGAGCTGTTTTTT
>TRBV20-1|15|many|NA|TRBJ2-3
CSARRKRSPTDTQYF
TGCAGTGCTAGAAGGAAGAGGTCCCCCACAGATACGCAGTATTTT
>TRBV29-1|13|few|NA|TRBJ1-1
CSVEETENTEAFF
TGCAGCGTTGAGGAGACAGAGAACACTGAAGCTTTCTTT
>TRBV18|15|NA|NA|TRBJ1-5
CASSPRGRGNQPQHF
TGTGCCAGCTCACCGAGGGGCAGGGGTAATCAGCCCCAGCATTTT
>TRBV20-1|14|few|NA|TRBJ2-7
CSAGATGSSYEQYF
TGCAGTGCTGGCGCGACAGGTAGCTCCTACGAGCAGTACTTC
>TRBV5-6|14|few|NA|TRBJ2-5
CASSFVSIGETQYF
TGTGCCAGCAGCTTTGTTTCGATTGGAGAGACCCAGTACTTC
>TRBV10-3|15|many|NA|TRBJ1-6
CAISDWGSYNSPLHF
TGTGCCATCAGTGATTGGGGCTCCTATAATTCACCCCTCCACTTT
>TRBV7-6|17|NA|NA|TRBJ2-6
CASRGQVSSSGANVLTF
TGTGCCAGCAGAGGTCAGGTTTCCTCCTCTGGGGCCAACGTCCTGACTTTC
>TRBV20-1|13|many|NA|TRBJ2-4
CSAPLRDKNIQYF
TGCAGTGCTCCCCTCAGGGACAAAAACATTCAGTACTTC
>TRBV5-5|13|many|NA|TRBJ1-1
CASSAGPNTEAFF
TGTGCCAGCAGCGCGGGACCGAACACTGAAGCTTTCTTT
>TRBV3-1|12|NA|NA|TRBJ1-1
CASTQSNTEAFF
TGTGCCAGCACCCAATCGAACACTGAAGCTTTCTTT